Listed below are T cell receptor beta chains from one sample, sequenced in a study of control samples from healthy donors and cancer patients. Sequenced by immunoSEQ multiplex PCR; TCRdb stores in-frame clones only, minus some. The table has 75,000 to 90,000 clones, about 89% seen once. The sequenced sample consisted of blood. The source is a man over 45 in good health. CDR3s include the opening cysteine and the closing phenylalanine or tryptophan.

v_gene: TRBV5-1
j_gene: TRBJ2-5
CDR3aa: CASSLGWEETQYF

v_gene: TRBV27
j_gene: TRBJ2-7
CDR3aa: CASSPVSSQGPYEQYF

v_gene: TRBV27
j_gene: TRBJ2-1
CDR3aa: CASTNRDRGNNEQFF

v_gene: TRBV2
j_gene: TRBJ1-5
CDR3aa: CASGNSNQPQHF

v_gene: TRBV30
j_gene: TRBJ1-5
CDR3aa: CAWSRTQSRSNQPQHF

v_gene: TRBV6-2/TRBV6-3
j_gene: TRBJ2-1
CDR3aa: CASSRALSSYNEQFF

v_gene: TRBV7-9
j_gene: TRBJ2-2
CDR3aa: CASSKQGLDQTGELFF

v_gene: TRBV6-5
j_gene: TRBJ1-2
CDR3aa: CASSRSGKQFYGYTF

v_gene: TRBV6-5
j_gene: TRBJ1-1
CDR3aa: CASSYGREGVGTEAFF

v_gene: TRBV27
j_gene: TRBJ1-2
CDR3aa: CASSLAGAGSHGYTF

v_gene: TRBV5-8
j_gene: TRBJ1-2
CDR3aa: CASSRGRSYGYTF

v_gene: TRBV5-1
j_gene: TRBJ2-5
CDR3aa: CASSLAFSGVTYQETQYF

v_gene: TRBV27
j_gene: TRBJ1-4
CDR3aa: CASSSQGEVWAEKLFF

v_gene: TRBV6-5
j_gene: TRBJ1-1
CDR3aa: CASSSNRATTEAFF

v_gene: TRBV7-9
j_gene: TRBJ2-3
CDR3aa: CASSSWGASDTQYF

v_gene: TRBV4-1
j_gene: TRBJ1-4
CDR3aa: CASSHPGRDKNEKLFF

v_gene: TRBV6-1
j_gene: TRBJ1-1
CDR3aa: CASSERSLFNTEAFF

v_gene: TRBV30
j_gene: TRBJ2-7
CDR3aa: CAWSGGRSEQYF

v_gene: TRBV12-3/TRBV12-4
j_gene: TRBJ1-2
CDR3aa: CASSFGVWDGYTF

v_gene: TRBV30
j_gene: TRBJ2-5
CDR3aa: CAWSVGGRETQYF

v_gene: TRBV6-6
j_gene: TRBJ1-6
CDR3aa: CASSYSGDSDSPLHF

v_gene: TRBV12-5
j_gene: TRBJ1-4
CDR3aa: CASGLLPGKTTNEKLFF

v_gene: TRBV19
j_gene: TRBJ1-3
CDR3aa: CASSRMSSGNTIYF

v_gene: TRBV10-3
j_gene: TRBJ1-4
CDR3aa: CAISNDRAGSNEKLFF

v_gene: TRBV2
j_gene: TRBJ2-3
CDR3aa: CASSASGSADTQYF

v_gene: TRBV7-9
j_gene: TRBJ2-7
CDR3aa: CASSSNTYEQYF

v_gene: TRBV15
j_gene: TRBJ2-1
CDR3aa: CATSRESRRTNEQFF

v_gene: TRBV4-3
j_gene: TRBJ2-7
CDR3aa: CASSQEVPEYYEQYF

v_gene: TRBV6-5
j_gene: TRBJ1-5
CDR3aa: CASSSRTGWGQPQHF

v_gene: TRBV6-6
j_gene: TRBJ1-6
CDR3aa: CASSYVEGNSSPLHF

v_gene: TRBV5-1
j_gene: TRBJ1-1
CDR3aa: CASRSLRMTGQTNTEAFF

v_gene: TRBV24-1
j_gene: TRBJ2-3
CDR3aa: CATSDRGGTDTQYF

v_gene: TRBV7-2
j_gene: TRBJ2-7
CDR3aa: CASSKGGRHEQYF

v_gene: TRBV5-1
j_gene: TRBJ1-1
CDR3aa: CASSFWGRNTEAFF

v_gene: TRBV5-6
j_gene: TRBJ1-5
CDR3aa: CASSHVELGPGGGNQPQHF

v_gene: TRBV10-3
j_gene: TRBJ1-3
CDR3aa: CAISEAIRNTIYF

v_gene: TRBV7-9
j_gene: TRBJ2-3
CDR3aa: CASSNRQGSTDTQYF

v_gene: TRBV5-1
j_gene: TRBJ1-1
CDR3aa: CASSWTGSAEAFF

v_gene: TRBV18
j_gene: TRBJ1-1
CDR3aa: CASSPQLNTEAFF

v_gene: TRBV24-1
j_gene: TRBJ2-1
CDR3aa: CATSDPPGKGAEQFF

v_gene: TRBV3-1/TRBV3-2
j_gene: TRBJ1-5
CDR3aa: CASSQDTGNQPQHF

v_gene: TRBV15
j_gene: TRBJ2-3
CDR3aa: CATSRGGGGALTDTQYF

v_gene: TRBV5-1
j_gene: TRBJ2-7
CDR3aa: CASRYRPNYIGEQYF

v_gene: TRBV5-6
j_gene: TRBJ2-2
CDR3aa: CASSLVAGELFF

v_gene: TRBV9
j_gene: TRBJ2-5
CDR3aa: CASSVELPPGTQYF

v_gene: TRBV9
j_gene: TRBJ1-3
CDR3aa: CASSVAPGHLSSGNTIYF

v_gene: TRBV7-2
j_gene: TRBJ2-5
CDR3aa: CASSPGPVETQYF

v_gene: TRBV6-5
j_gene: TRBJ2-7
CDR3aa: CASSPWTGSEQYF

v_gene: TRBV5-1
j_gene: TRBJ2-3
CDR3aa: CASSFSGDRTDTQYF

v_gene: TRBV29-1
j_gene: TRBJ2-1
CDR3aa: CSVYSQTFGEQFF

v_gene: TRBV6-5
j_gene: TRBJ1-1
CDR3aa: CATTLSHMNTEAFF

v_gene: TRBV7-9
j_gene: TRBJ1-2
CDR3aa: CASSFLKNDGYTF

v_gene: TRBV3-1/TRBV3-2
j_gene: TRBJ2-5
CDR3aa: CASSQRGLETQYF

v_gene: TRBV7-3
j_gene: TRBJ2-3
CDR3aa: CASSPSPGGRAGDTQYF

v_gene: TRBV15
j_gene: TRBJ1-2
CDR3aa: CATSTGTVTNYGYTF

v_gene: TRBV6-4
j_gene: TRBJ2-6
CDR3aa: CASRDSSGANVLTF

v_gene: TRBV24-1
j_gene: TRBJ1-5
CDR3aa: CATSSGGTGGQPQHF

v_gene: TRBV18
j_gene: TRBJ1-1
CDR3aa: CASSPSLAEAFF

v_gene: TRBV30
j_gene: TRBJ1-2
CDR3aa: CAWSVNRQGRGDYGYTF